This T cell receptor (beta chain) was recovered during a study of vaccination and CD4 T cells after COVID-19. General study points: Vaccine-specific clones numbering 304 of 307 showed spike mono-reactivity in convalescent patients.

As for this clonotype: Its antigen is undetermined.

Cultured CD4+ T-cell DNA underwent Oncomine TCR Beta short-read sequencing. TCRdb re-called the PCR reads through MiXCR, storing one row per CDR3 protein. The sample gives around 4,000 distinct CDR3 sequences, about a fifth of which show up once; around 20% is in the top ten. The CDR3 has 15 amino acids. Germline V CDR1 and CDR2: SNHLY, FYNNEI. Trimming left V 7 bases short and J 8 bases short, with 21 bases between. Treatment noted: roughly ten-day PBMC culture with coronavirus spike peptide pools or control peptides (ViraFEST assay). The clonotype was recovered from a human donor who had recovered from COVID-19. This rearrangement joins TRBV2 to TRBJ2-1, with a weak D call TRBD2 (7 bases). Material: CD4+ T cells from blood, cultured in vitro. CDR3: CASTGGGGPGDEQFF. The CDR3 bases are TGTGCCAGCACCGGAGGGGGGGGCCCCGGGGATGAGCAGTTCTTC. Complete variable domain (other parts from reference TRBV2 and TRBJ2-1): EPEVTQTPSHQVTQMGQEVILRCVPISNHLYFYWYRQILGQKVEFLVSFYNNEISEKSEIFDDQFSVERPDGSNFTLKIRSTKLEDSAMYFCASTGGGGPGDEQFFGPGTRLTVL.